This T cell receptor beta chain is from a study of T cells in severe cutaneous drug reactions (dated by TCRdb to the late 2010s). Turning to the overall study: Recruitment took place between about 2010 and 2018, drawing patients from Taiwan, Thailand and a European registry network. Patients in either the acute or the recovery stage provided biological samples, such as blister fluids/cells and PBMC. Enrollment was limited to patients whose SJS/TEN or DRESS diagnosis was probable or definite according to RegiSCAR criteria. The study paired bulk TCR sequencing with single-cell sequencing, quantitative PCR validation, functional assays and transgenic mouse experiments. The libraries were made with iRepertoire multiplex PCR, and the authors referred to a comparison in which iRepertoire and 5' RACE methods, with or without UMI, captured abundant clonotypes to a similar degree. The Naranjo algorithm and the ALDEN drug causality algorithm were used to identify the culprit drug.

Overall study results and their limits: The authors noted that whether the public TCR generalizes to SJS/TEN caused by other drugs still needs further study. Although undetectable or scarce in tolerant-control and healthy-donor PBMC, a public TCRbeta CDR3 was found in all seven CBZ-SJS/TEN blister samples, at a mean of roughly 14%. CBZ-SJS/TEN patients showed strongly increased TRBV12-4 usage, with averages of 30% to 40% in blister cells and about 5% in PBMC.

For both bulk and single-cell sequencing, libraries were prepared with the iRepertoire multiplex PCR system using TCR subtype-specific primers. Multiplex PCR using primers aimed at the V, D and J gene regions produced the bulk TCR beta libraries. Approximately 100-550 ng of RNA per sample was used as input for bulk TCR library preparation. An Illumina MiSeq was used to sequence bulk TCR beta amplicons. The published analysis was carried out like this. Quality control steps removed sample misassignments and low-quality sequencing reads. CDR3 was defined as the amino acids lying between the Y[YFLI]C motif of the V-gene and the [FW]GXGT motif of the J-segment. TRBV and TRBJ gene assignments and CDR3 clonotypes followed the IMGT database. TRBV expression in each sample was normalized to the mean of the same gene in PBMC from 44 healthy donors. Based on TCRdb reprocessing of the reads, there is one entry per CDR3 protein sequence, and DNA is missing. These V and J calls derive from TCRdb rather than the authors' analysis. The table for this sample shows 960 or so distinct CDR3 sequences. The biggest ten clones account for around 15% of the sample.

A count is missing, but by frequency this clonotype is medium-sized (0.01 to 0.1%). Its antigen remains unidentified. The germline V gene yields SGHDT for CDR1 and YYEEEE for CDR2. Including cysteine and phenylalanine, the CDR3 has 15 amino acids. Only the protein sequence is given. Sequencing was performed on donors who were patients with carbamazepine-induced Stevens-Johnson syndrome or toxic epidermal necrolysis (CBZ-SJS/TEN). The peripheral blood repertoires were obtained from CBZ-SJS/TEN patients of Han Chinese origin (roughly five) and European origin (six). To search for drug-specific clonotypes, the T cell receptor repertoires of patients with drug-induced severe cutaneous adverse reactions were profiled by next-generation sequencing. The RNA was isolated from either blister cells of skin lesions or peripheral blood mononuclear cells.

The V gene is TRBV5-6 and the J gene is TRBJ1-4. What was sequenced was PBMCs. The sequence was collected from a human donor with Stevens-Johnson syndrome, a severe cutaneous drug reaction. The CDR3 protein is CASSLVTAYNEKLFF.